The subject of this entry is one TCR beta chain. Antigen unknown. CDR3 length: 13 residues. Deletions cut 1 base from V and 9 bases from J, with 10 bases between. Germline CDR1 MGHDK, CDR2 SYGVNS. The second PCR ran about 6 to 12 cycles with a sample-barcoded 5' primer and J-beta primers. One entry per CDR3 protein, called by TCRdb with MiXCR from the 5' RACE reads. The sample contains approximately 770,000 distinct CDR3 sequences, roughly 60% of which appear only once. This record belongs to a study of blood T cells in healthy people across ages. General study points: Donors of long life had a larger count of naive CD4+ cells and greater diversity than aged donors. Bulk PBMC profiling left naive and antigen-experienced comparisons inconclusive.

Caucasian, healthy and from Russia, the donors were aged between 6 and 90. The TCR sequence derives from a young man in good health. The V call is TRBV25-1, the J call TRBJ2-1; D remains unclear. Sequenced input: blood. This chain's CDR3 is CASSEFSLGEQFF. DNA for the CDR3: TGTGCCAGCAGTGAATTTTCCCTCGGTGAGCAGTTCTTC.